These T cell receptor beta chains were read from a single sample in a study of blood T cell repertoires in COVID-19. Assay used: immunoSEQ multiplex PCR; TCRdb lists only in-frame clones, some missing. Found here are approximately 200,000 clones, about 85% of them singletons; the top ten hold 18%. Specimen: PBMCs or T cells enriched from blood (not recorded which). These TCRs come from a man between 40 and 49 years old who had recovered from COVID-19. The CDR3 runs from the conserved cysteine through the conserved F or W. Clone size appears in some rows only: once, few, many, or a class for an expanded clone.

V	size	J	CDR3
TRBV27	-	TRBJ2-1	CASTRGTNNEQFF
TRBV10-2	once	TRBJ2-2	CASSEPRQGRRGELFF
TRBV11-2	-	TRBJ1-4	CASSPRGIDEKLFF
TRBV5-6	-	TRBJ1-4	CASSFSFGGQGNEKLFF
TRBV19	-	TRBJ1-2	CASSIVPEEGYTF
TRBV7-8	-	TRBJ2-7	CASSFPGTGGGEQYF
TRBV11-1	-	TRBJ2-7	CASRAGDGRVYEQYF
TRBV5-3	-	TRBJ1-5	CASASQGSPLNQPQHF
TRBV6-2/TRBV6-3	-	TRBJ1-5	CASSSGVQPQHF
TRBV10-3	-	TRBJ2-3	CAIGLAGSTDTQYF
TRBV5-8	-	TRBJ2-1	CASSFFRGSSYNEQFF
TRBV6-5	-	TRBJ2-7	CASSPETGREQYF
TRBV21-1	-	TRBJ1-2	CASSEGGPGLFGYTF
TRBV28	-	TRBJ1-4	CASSPLTWDNPRRTNEKLFF
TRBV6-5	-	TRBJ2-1	CASRAVGSQEFF
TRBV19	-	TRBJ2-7	CASSTTGTGGNEQYF
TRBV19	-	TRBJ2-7	CASSIGSRDEQYF